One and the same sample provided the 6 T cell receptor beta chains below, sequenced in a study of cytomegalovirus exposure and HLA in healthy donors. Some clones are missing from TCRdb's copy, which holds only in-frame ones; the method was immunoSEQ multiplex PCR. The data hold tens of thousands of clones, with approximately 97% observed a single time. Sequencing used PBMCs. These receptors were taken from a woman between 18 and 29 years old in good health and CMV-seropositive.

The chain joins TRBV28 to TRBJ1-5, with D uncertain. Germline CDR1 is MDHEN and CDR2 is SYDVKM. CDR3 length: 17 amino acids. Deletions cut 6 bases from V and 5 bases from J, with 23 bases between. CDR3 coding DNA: TGTGCCAGCAGACCTGTTTGGGCAGCCGGAGGAGATCAGCCCCAGCATTTT. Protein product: CASRPVWAAGGDQPQHF.

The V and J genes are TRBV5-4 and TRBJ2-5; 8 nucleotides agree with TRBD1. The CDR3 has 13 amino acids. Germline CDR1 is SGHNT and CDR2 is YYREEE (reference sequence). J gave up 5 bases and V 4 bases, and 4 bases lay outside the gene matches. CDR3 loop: CASSPRDRETQYF. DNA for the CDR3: TGTGCCAGCAGCCCCCGGGACAGGGAGACCCAGTACTTC.

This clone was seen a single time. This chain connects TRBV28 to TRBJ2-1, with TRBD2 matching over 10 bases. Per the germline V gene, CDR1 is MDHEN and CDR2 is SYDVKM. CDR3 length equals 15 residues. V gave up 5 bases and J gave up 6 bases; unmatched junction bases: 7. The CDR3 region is CASSGQGLALNEQFF. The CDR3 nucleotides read TGTGCCAGCAGTGGTCAGGGACTAGCGCTCAATGAGCAGTTCTTC.

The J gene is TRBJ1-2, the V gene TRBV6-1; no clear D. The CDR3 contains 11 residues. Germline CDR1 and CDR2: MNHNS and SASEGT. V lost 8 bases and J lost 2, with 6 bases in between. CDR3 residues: CASRSNYGYTF. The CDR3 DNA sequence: TGTGCCAGCCGGAGCAACTATGGCTACACCTTC.

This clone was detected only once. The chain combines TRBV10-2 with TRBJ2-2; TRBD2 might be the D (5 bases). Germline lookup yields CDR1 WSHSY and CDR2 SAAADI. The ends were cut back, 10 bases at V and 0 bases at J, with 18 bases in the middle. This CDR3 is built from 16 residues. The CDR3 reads CATGGKTPANTGELFF. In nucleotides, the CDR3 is TGCGCCACCGGAGGAAAAACCCCCGCGAACACCGGGGAGCTGTTTTTT.

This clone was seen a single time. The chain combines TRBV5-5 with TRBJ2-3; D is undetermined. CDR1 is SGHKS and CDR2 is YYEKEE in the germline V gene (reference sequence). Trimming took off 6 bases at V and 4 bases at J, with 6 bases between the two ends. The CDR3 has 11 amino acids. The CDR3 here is CASNRADTQYF. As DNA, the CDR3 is TGTGCCAGCAACCGCGCAGATACGCAGTATTTT.